A single sample gave rise to the 9 T cell receptor beta chains below, sequenced in a study of blood T cell repertoires in COVID-19 (TCRdb year 2020). Libraries were prepared through the immunoSEQ multiplex PCR assay. TCRdb carries this immuneACCESS record with in-frame sequences only. Its versions omit some clonotypes, under half of them owing to an unresolved V gene in the studies checked, with the rest unexplained. For this sample the table gives fewer than 200,000 clones, of which more than 85% were detected only once. About 2.6% of the sample is held by the ten biggest clonotypes. Sequenced: peripheral blood. Receptor source: a man in his forties with active or convalescent COVID-19.

The rearrangement joins TRBV5-1 to TRBJ2-2; perhaps TRBD2 as D (5 bases). The germline V gene encodes CDR1 SGHRS and CDR2 YFSETQ. V was pared by 0 bases and J by 3 bases, with 6 bases between. The length of the CDR3 is 14 residues. The CDR3 loop reads CASSLAGYTGELFF. CDR3 in DNA: TGCGCCAGCAGCTTGGCGGGGTACACCGGGGAGCTGTTTTTT.

The chain joins TRBV5-4 to TRBJ1-4, with 8 bases matching TRBD1. From germline, CDR1 is SGHNT and CDR2 YYREEE (reference sequence). This CDR3 has 15 residues. The V segment lost 0 bases and the J segment 6 bases; nucleotides outside the gene matches: 4. CDR3 DNA: TGTGCCAGCAGCTTGGTGGGACAGGCCCATGAAAAACTGTTTTTT. Its protein is CASSLVGQAHEKLFF.

This sequence joins TRBV19 and TRBJ1-6; D unresolved. Germline V gene data show CDR1 as LNHDA and CDR2 as SQIVND (reference sequence). The CDR3 contains 14 residues. V shed 1 base and J shed 7 bases, with 8 bases lying between them. CDR3 region: CASSIGRRNSPLHF. The DNA of the CDR3 is TGTGCCAGTAGTATAGGACGGAGAAATTCACCCCTCCACTTT.

The rearrangement joins TRBV25-1 to TRBJ1-6; D unclear. This CDR3 spans 18 amino acids. CDR1 is MGHDK and CDR2 is SYGVNS in the germline V gene. Between the trimmed V and J ends, which lost 1 base and 0 bases, there was a span of 13 bases. The CDR3 coding sequence is TGTGCCAGCAGTGAATCGCCACACCGCAACTCCTATAATTCACCCCTCCACTTT. Protein product: CASSESPHRNSYNSPLHF.

This chain joins TRBV4-3 and TRBJ2-1; D possibly corresponds to TRBD2 (5 bases). CDR1 and CDR2 (germline): LGHNA, YSLEER. The CDR3 sequence is 14 residues long. The V gene lost 4 bases and the J gene lost 9 bases, with 16 bases spanning the gap. CDR3 bases: TGCGCCAGCAGCCGAACACCTAGGGAGCGTGAGCAGTTCTTC. Encoded protein: CASSRTPREREQFF.

The J gene is TRBJ2-1, the V gene TRBV28, with 7 bases matching TRBD1. CDR1 MDHEN and CDR2 SYDVKM come from the germline V gene. Losses at the gene ends were 2 bases for V and 0 bases for J; bases not matched to a gene: 13. CDR3 length equals 19 residues. CDR3 sequence: CASSLAGDRATSSYNEQFF. As DNA, the CDR3 is TGTGCCAGCAGTTTAGCCGGGGACAGAGCTACGAGCTCCTACAATGAGCAGTTCTTC.

The rearrangement links TRBV7-9 to TRBJ2-1; tentative D call: TRBD1 (6 bases). The V gene's germline CDR1 is SEHNR and CDR2 FQNEAQ (reference sequence). The V end lost 4 bases, the J end lost 10 bases, and 8 bases lay between the germline ends. The CDR3 spans 11 residues. The CDR3, as DNA: TGTGCCAGCAGCTCCCAGGGGGAGCAGTTCTTC. The encoded protein is CASSSQGEQFF.

This rearrangement joins TRBV7-2 to TRBJ2-7; 10 bases are shared with TRBD2. The germline V gene has CDR1 SGHTA and CDR2 FQGNSA. V was clipped by 0 bases and J by 7 bases; unmatched bases: 9. This CDR3 comprises 16 residues. The CDR3 sequence: CASSLAHQRGGREQYF. The CDR3 nucleotides read TGTGCCAGCAGCTTAGCGCACCAGCGGGGGGGTAGGGAGCAGTACTTC.

This chain joins TRBV3-1 (or the pseudogene TRBV3-2) and TRBJ1-1; 11 nucleotides align to TRBD1. The trim removed 7 bases at V and 6 bases at J, leaving 4 bases unmatched. There are 13 residues in the CDR3. CDR1 and CDR2 from the germline V gene are LGHDT and YNNKEL (reference sequence). The CDR3 spells CASTPGQGAEAFF. For the CDR3, the DNA is TGTGCCAGCACCCCGGGACAGGGGGCTGAAGCTTTCTTT.